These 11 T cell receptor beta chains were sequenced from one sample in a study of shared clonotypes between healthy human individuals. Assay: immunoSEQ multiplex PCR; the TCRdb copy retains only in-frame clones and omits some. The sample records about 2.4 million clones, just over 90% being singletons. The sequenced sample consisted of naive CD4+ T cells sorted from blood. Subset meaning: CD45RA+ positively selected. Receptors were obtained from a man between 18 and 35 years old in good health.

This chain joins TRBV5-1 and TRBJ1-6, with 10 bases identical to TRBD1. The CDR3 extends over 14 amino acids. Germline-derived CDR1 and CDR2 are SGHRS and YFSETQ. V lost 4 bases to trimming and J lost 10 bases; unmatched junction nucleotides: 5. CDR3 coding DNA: TGCGCCAGCAGCCCTGGGACAGGGGACTCACCCCTCCACTTT. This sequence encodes CASSPGTGDSPLHF.

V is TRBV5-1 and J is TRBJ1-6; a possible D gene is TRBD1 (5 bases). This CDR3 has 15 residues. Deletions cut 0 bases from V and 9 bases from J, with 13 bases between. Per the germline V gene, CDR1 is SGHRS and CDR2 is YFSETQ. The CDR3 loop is CASSLAGTSTSPLHF. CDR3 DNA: TGCGCCAGCAGCTTGGCCGGGACCTCAACTTCACCCCTCCACTTT.

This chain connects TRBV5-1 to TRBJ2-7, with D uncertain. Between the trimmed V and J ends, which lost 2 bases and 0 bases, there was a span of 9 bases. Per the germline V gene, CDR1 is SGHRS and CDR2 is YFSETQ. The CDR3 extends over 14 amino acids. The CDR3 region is CASSFGETSYEQYF. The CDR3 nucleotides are TGCGCCAGCAGCTTCGGAGAGACCTCCTACGAGCAGTACTTC.

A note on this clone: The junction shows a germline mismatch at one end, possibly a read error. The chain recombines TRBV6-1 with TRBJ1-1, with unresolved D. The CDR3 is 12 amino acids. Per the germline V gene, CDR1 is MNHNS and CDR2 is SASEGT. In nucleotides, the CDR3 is TGTGCCAGCAATGAAGGTTGGCTTTCGGCTTTCTTT. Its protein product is CASNEGWLSAFF.

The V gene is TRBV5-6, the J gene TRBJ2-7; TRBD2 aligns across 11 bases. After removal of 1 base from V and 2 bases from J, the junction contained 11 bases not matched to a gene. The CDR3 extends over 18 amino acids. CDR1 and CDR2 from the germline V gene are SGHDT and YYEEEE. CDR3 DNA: TGTGCCAGCAGCTTGCGGCTAGCGGGAGGTTACTATCCCTACGAGCAGTACTTC. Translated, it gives CASSLRLAGGYYPYEQYF.

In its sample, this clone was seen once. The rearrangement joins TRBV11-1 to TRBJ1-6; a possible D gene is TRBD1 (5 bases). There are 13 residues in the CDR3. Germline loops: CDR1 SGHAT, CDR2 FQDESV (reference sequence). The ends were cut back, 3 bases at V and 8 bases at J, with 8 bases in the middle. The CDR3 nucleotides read TGTGCCAGCAGCTTTACAGGAGATTCACCCCTCCACTTT. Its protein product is CASSFTGDSPLHF.

CDR3 bases: TGTGCCAGCATCGGGACACCCACCGGGGAGCTGTTTTTT. Amino acids: CASIGTPTGELFF. The chain uses TRBV28 and TRBJ2-2, with D possibly TRBD1 on 6 matching bases. The germline V gene has CDR1 MDHEN and CDR2 SYDVKM. The CDR3 consists of 13 residues. V was pared by 7 bases and J by 4 bases, with 10 bases between. The full variable domain, with the rest looked up from reference TRBV28 and TRBJ2-2, is DVKVTQSSRYLVKRTGEKVFLECVQDMDHENMFWYRQDPGLGLRLIYFSYDVKMKEKGDIPEGYSVSREKKERFSLILESASTNQTSMYLCASIGTPTGELFFGEGSRLTVL.

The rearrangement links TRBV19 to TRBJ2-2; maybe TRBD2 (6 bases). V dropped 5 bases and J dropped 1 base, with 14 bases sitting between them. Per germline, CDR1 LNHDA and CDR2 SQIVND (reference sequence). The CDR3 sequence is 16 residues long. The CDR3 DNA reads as TGTGCCAGTAGTTTTCGGGGGTCTCGGAACACCGGGGAGCTGTTTTTT. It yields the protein CASSFRGSRNTGELFF.

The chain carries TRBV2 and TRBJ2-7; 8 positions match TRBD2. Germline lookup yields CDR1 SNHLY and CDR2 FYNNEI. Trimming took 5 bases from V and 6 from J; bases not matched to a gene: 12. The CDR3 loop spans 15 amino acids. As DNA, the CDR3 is TGTGCCAGCAGTCAAAACCCAGCGGGAGTTTCCGAGCAGTACTTC. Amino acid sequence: CASSQNPAGVSEQYF.

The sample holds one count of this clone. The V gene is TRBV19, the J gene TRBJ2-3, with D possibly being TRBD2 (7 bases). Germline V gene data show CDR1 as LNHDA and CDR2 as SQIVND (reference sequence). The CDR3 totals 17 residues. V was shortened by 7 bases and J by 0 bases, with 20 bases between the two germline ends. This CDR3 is CASMGARRGRSTDTQYF. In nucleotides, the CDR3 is TGTGCCAGTATGGGGGCCCGGCGGGGGCGTAGCACAGATACGCAGTATTTT.

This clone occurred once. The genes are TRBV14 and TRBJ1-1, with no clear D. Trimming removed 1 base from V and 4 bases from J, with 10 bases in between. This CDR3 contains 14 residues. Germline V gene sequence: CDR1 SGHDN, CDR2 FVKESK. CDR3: CASSQVPGVTEAFF. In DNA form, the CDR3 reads TGTGCCAGCAGCCAAGTCCCAGGAGTCACTGAAGCTTTCTTT.